Included here is one TCR beta chain sequence, with context. This entry is derived from a study of blood T cell repertoires in COVID-19. Germline V gives CDR1 LGHDT, CDR2 YNNKEL (reference sequence). V trimming: 1 base; J trimming: 7 bases; junction bases outside the gene matches: 9. The CDR3 totals 18 residues. Participants reported their clinical history, and cohort assignment relied on those reports. Per the original data handling: From reference gene primer amplification, estimates of nucleated cell counts were derived. TCRdb's table, derived via immunoSEQ multiplex PCR, lists solely in-frame clones and lacks some. That table is the source of V, J and clone size, and D and trimming were worked out from the DNA. The sample consists of fewer than 350,000 clones, around 86% of them appearing once.

Sequencing input: PBMCs or T cells enriched from blood (not recorded which). This receptor was obtained from a woman in her forties with acute COVID-19. The chain carries TRBV3-1 (or the pseudogene TRBV3-2) and TRBJ2-1; 14 bases are shared with TRBD2. The CDR3 DNA sequence: TGTGCCAGCAGCCAAGTCCCGGGACTAGCGGGAGCGGGTAATGAGCAGTTCTTC. It yields the protein CASSQVPGLAGAGNEQFF.